The 32 T cell receptor beta chains in this list originate from one sample, sequenced in a study of cytomegalovirus exposure and HLA in healthy donors. Primers included in the PCR were 60 Vbeta and 13 Jbeta primers. The data were produced by immunoSEQ multiplex PCR, yet TCRdb's version contains in-frame clones alone and is incomplete. The data contain 200,000 or so clones, 75% to 80% of them singletons. Sequenced input: PBMCs. Receptors were obtained from a woman aged 25 to 45 in good health and CMV-seropositive.

The V and J genes are TRBV5-4 and TRBJ1-2, with D unresolved. Germline lookup yields CDR1 SGHNT and CDR2 YYREEE (reference sequence). This CDR3 contains 15 residues. Trimming removed 4 bases from V and 9 bases from J, with 22 bases in between. The DNA for the CDR3 is TGTGCCAGCAGCGGGCCGGGATGGAATACCTTTAGCTACACCTTC. Protein product: CASSGPGWNTFSYTF.

The genes are TRBV2 and TRBJ1-5; D unclear. Trimming shortened V by 3 bases and J by 7 bases, and 13 bases separated the two germline ends. The CDR3 length is 14 residues. Per the germline V gene, CDR1 is SNHLY and CDR2 is FYNNEI. DNA of the CDR3: TGTGCCAGCAGTGACCCTCCCGAGGCCCAGCCCCAGCATTTT. Translated, it gives CASSDPPEAQPQHF. Based on the CDR3 plus reference TRBV2 and TRBJ1-5, the full variable domain is EPEVTQTPSHQVTQMGQEVILRCVPISNHLYFYWYRQILGQKVEFLVSFYNNEISEKSEIFDDQFSVERPDGSNFTLKIRSTKLEDSAMYFCASSDPPEAQPQHFGDGTRLSIL.

V is TRBV6-5 and J is TRBJ2-7; tentatively, D is TRBD2 (6 bases). Trimming took 7 bases from V and 7 from J, leaving 17 bases between them. CDR1 is MNHEY, CDR2 SVGAGI, per germline. The CDR3 runs to 13 residues. Written as DNA, the CDR3 is TGTGCCAGCATGCGGGACCACCTCGAGGAGCAGTACTTC. This translates into CASMRDHLEEQYF.

This clone showed up just once. This chain connects TRBV27 to TRBJ2-1; 7 bases agree with TRBD2. CDR1 and CDR2 from the germline V gene are MNHEY and SMNVEV (reference sequence). This CDR3 is built from 12 residues. The V and J ends lost 4 bases and 15 bases, in that order; junction bases with no gene match: 9. Here the CDR3 reads CASSSGGSGSFF. CDR3 sequence (DNA): TGTGCCAGCAGTTCGGGCGGGAGTGGGTCGTTCTTC.

CDR3 bases: TGTGCCAGCAGTTATAGTTGGGATGAGGGTGAAAAACTGTTTTTT. This translates into CASSYSWDEGEKLFF. The chain carries TRBV6-5 and TRBJ1-4, with unresolved D. The CDR3 has 15 residues. Trimming shortened V by 3 bases and J by 7 bases, and 15 bases separated the two germline ends. CDR1 and CDR2 from the germline V gene are MNHEY and SVGAGI.

The chain links TRBV7-9 to TRBJ2-5; D gene uncertain. From germline, CDR1 is SEHNR and CDR2 FQNEAQ (reference sequence). With 6 bases removed from V and 3 bases from J, the gap between germline ends came to 8 bases. This CDR3 region has 12 residues. CDR3 region: CASSRPEETQYF. DNA of the CDR3: TGTGCCAGCAGTCGTCCAGAAGAGACCCAGTACTTC.

This clone was picked up a small number of times. The V and J genes are TRBV28 and TRBJ1-1; no clear D gene. CDR1 is MDHEN, CDR2 SYDVKM, per germline. V was clipped by 5 bases and J by 1 base, with 8 bases between them. CDR3 length equals 13 residues. CDR3 region: CASSPTGNTEAFF. DNA for the CDR3: TGTGCCAGCAGTCCGACGGGGAACACTGAAGCTTTCTTT. Together with reference TRBV28 and TRBJ1-1, the CDR3 gives the full variable domain: DVKVTQSSRYLVKRTGEKVFLECVQDMDHENMFWYRQDPGLGLRLIYFSYDVKMKEKGDIPEGYSVSREKKERFSLILESASTNQTSMYLCASSPTGNTEAFFGQGTRLTVV.

The count of this clone is one. V is TRBV6-6 and J is TRBJ1-5; 7 bases match TRBD1. This CDR3 comprises 14 residues. Unmatched junction bases numbered 2, after V lost 2 bases and J lost 4 bases. The germline V gene has CDR1 MNHNY and CDR2 SVGAGI (reference sequence). The CDR3 loop reads CASSYGGQNQPQHF. The CDR3 DNA sequence: TGTGCCAGCAGTTACGGGGGACAGAATCAGCCCCAGCATTTT.

The V and J genes are TRBV27 and TRBJ2-5, with TRBD1 identical over 10 bases. V gave up 5 bases and J gave up 5 bases; unmatched junction bases: 8. The CDR3 runs 15 residues. Germline CDR1 MNHEY, CDR2 SMNVEV (reference sequence). The CDR3 DNA sequence: TGTGCCAGCAGTCCCCGACAGGGGGCCAGGGAGACCCAGTACTTC. Translated: CASSPRQGARETQYF.

In its sample, this clone was seen a few times. The chain is built from TRBV6-1 and TRBJ1-2; weak D call: TRBD1 (6 bases). In germline, CDR1 is MNHNS, CDR2 SASEGT. Trimming pared 11 bases from V and 2 bases from J, leaving 9 bases between. The CDR3 totals 11 residues. CDR3 residues: CAGQLNYGYTF. CDR3 coding DNA: TGTGCCGGACAGTTAAACTATGGCTACACCTTC.

The V call is TRBV9, the J call TRBJ2-5; 9 bases are a match to TRBD1. The junction had 8 bases not matched to a gene; V was cut back by 0 bases and J by 5 bases. This CDR3 has 16 residues. CDR1 is SGDLS, CDR2 YYNGEE, per germline. CDR3 in amino acids: CASSVEGTGLGETQYF. For the CDR3, the DNA is TGTGCCAGCAGCGTAGAGGGGACAGGGTTGGGGGAGACCCAGTACTTC.

The chain links TRBV5-6 to TRBJ1-2; D is ambiguous. The germline V and J ends were trimmed by 1 base and 4 bases, with 11 bases remaining between them. The CDR3 extends over 14 amino acids. Germline CDR1 SGHDT, CDR2 YYEEEE. As DNA, the CDR3 is TGTGCCAGCAGCTTGTCGGGGAGGAGCTATGGCTACACCTTC. It codes for CASSLSGRSYGYTF.

V gene TRBV19 combines with J gene TRBJ2-1, with 9 bases matching TRBD2. V lost 3 bases, J lost 6 bases, and 9 bases stayed unmatched. Germline CDR1 is LNHDA and CDR2 is SQIVND (reference sequence). The CDR3 consists of 16 residues. DNA for the CDR3: TGTGCCAGTAGTATTCTAGCGGGACTTTTAAGCAATGAGCAGTTCTTC. This sequence encodes CASSILAGLLSNEQFF.

This chain uses TRBV4-1 with TRBJ2-5; TRBD1 aligns across 9 bases. This CDR3 spans 15 amino acids. Germline trimming cut 4 bases from V and 5 bases from J; bases unmatched to any gene: 8. CDR1 and CDR2 from the germline V gene are MGHRA and YSYEKL. Here the CDR3 reads CASSLTGTGLETQYF. Here the CDR3 DNA reads TGCGCCAGCAGCCTGACCGGGACAGGGTTGGAGACCCAGTACTTC.

The rearrangement links TRBV6-1 to TRBJ2-5; the match to TRBD2 covers 12 bases. The CDR3 is 19 amino acids. The germline gives CDR1 MNHNS, CDR2 SASEGT. With V trimmed by 0 bases and J by 2 bases, 10 bases remained unmatched. This CDR3 is CASSEAHFGLAGLQETQYF. Here the CDR3 DNA reads TGTGCCAGCAGTGAAGCGCATTTTGGACTAGCGGGGTTGCAAGAGACCCAGTACTTC.

This clone has only one observation. The chain carries TRBV2 and TRBJ1-2; TRBD1 is a possible D gene (5 bases). The CDR3 contains 16 residues. Germline assignment: CDR1 SNHLY and CDR2 FYNNEI. Trimming cost V 4 bases and J 2 bases, with 17 bases left between them. The CDR3, as DNA: TGTGCCAGCAGTGCAGGGTACCCAGCCCTGAACTATGGCTACACCTTC. Protein product: CASSAGYPALNYGYTF.

V and J are TRBV27 and TRBJ2-5; D gene ambiguous. The J call may be in error: the DNA end matches TRBJ2-7 better. This CDR3 has 15 amino acids. Germline values: CDR1 MNHEY, CDR2 SMNVEV (reference sequence). For the CDR3, the DNA is TGTGCCAGCAGTTTGTCAGACTCGAGATACTACGAGCAGTACTTC. Protein sequence: CASSLSDSRYYEQYF.

V usage is TRBV7-9 and J usage is TRBJ2-7; D is possibly TRBD2 (6 bases). Trimming removed 5 bases from V and 4 bases from J, with 12 bases in between. The CDR3 loop spans 13 amino acids. Germline CDR1 and CDR2: SEHNR and FQNEAQ (reference sequence). CDR3 coding DNA: TGTGCCAGCAGCGTAAGCGGGCTTTACGAGCAGTACTTC. Encoded protein: CASSVSGLYEQYF.

V usage is TRBV4-3 and J usage is TRBJ1-2; no definite D call. CDR1 is LGHNA, CDR2 YSLEER, per germline. Trimming cost V 1 base and J 8 bases, with 8 bases left between them. This CDR3 comprises 12 residues. CDR3 bases: TGCGCCAGCAGCCAAGGAGGGTCGGGCTACACCTTC. Translating gives CASSQGGSGYTF.

This chain joins TRBV6-1 and TRBJ1-3, with D uncertain. Germline CDR1 reads MNHNS; CDR2 reads SASEGT. V gave up 6 bases and J gave up 3 bases, with 6 bases separating them. CDR3 size: 12 residues. Here the CDR3 DNA reads TGTGCCAGCAGCACACGTGGAAACACCATATATTTT. It yields the protein CASSTRGNTIYF.

The CDR3 sequence: CATSSLAGGLEQYF. The CDR3 region has the DNA TGTGCCACCAGCAGCCTAGCGGGAGGCCTTGAGCAGTACTTC. This chain connects TRBV15 to TRBJ2-7, with 11 bases that match TRBD2. This CDR3 has 14 residues. The germline V gene encodes CDR1 LNHNV and CDR2 YYDKDF (reference sequence). V dropped 3 bases and J dropped 7; count of bases not matched to a gene: 5.

CDR3: CASSLSTGSTGELFF. The CDR3 DNA sequence: TGTGCCAGCAGTTTATCCACAGGTAGCACCGGGGAGCTGTTTTTT. V is TRBV27 and J is TRBJ2-2, with a weak D call TRBD1 (5 bases). Trimming shortened V by 0 bases and J by 4 bases, and 9 bases separated the two germline ends. CDR3 length: 15 residues. CDR1 is MNHEY, CDR2 SMNVEV, per germline (reference sequence).

The rearrangement joins TRBV12-5 to TRBJ1-1; D is unclear. Germline loops: CDR1 LGHNT, CDR2 FRNRAP. The CDR3 runs to 12 residues. Trimming took off 1 base at V and 4 bases at J, with 4 bases between the two ends. The CDR3 protein is CASGLGGTEAFF. The CDR3 nucleotides are TGTGCTAGTGGTTTGGGAGGCACTGAAGCTTTCTTT.

The rearrangement uses TRBV15 and TRBJ2-5, with a tentative D call TRBD2 (5 bases). The J call is doubtful: the DNA matches TRBJ2-7 better. CDR1 is LNHNV, CDR2 YYDKDF, per germline (reference sequence). There are 13 residues in the CDR3. CDR3 sequence: CATRSRGNHEQYF. In DNA, the CDR3 is TGTGCCACCAGGAGTCGGGGTAACCACGAGCAGTACTTC.

V gene TRBV18 combines with J gene TRBJ2-1; D possibly corresponds to TRBD2 (6 bases). V lost 5 bases to trimming and J lost 6 bases, with 20 bases between them. Germline CDR1 is KGHSH and CDR2 is LQKENI. CDR3 length: 16 amino acids. This CDR3 is CASSGSRLVIGNEQFF. As DNA, the CDR3 is TGTGCCAGCTCAGGATCTAGACTAGTGATCGGCAATGAGCAGTTCTTC.

The rearrangement uses TRBV5-4 and TRBJ2-2; D gene unclear. Germline CDR1 reads SGHNT; CDR2 reads YYREEE (reference sequence). V lost 0 bases and J lost 1, with 13 bases in between. The CDR3 totals 17 residues. The CDR3 protein is CASSLGPQLLNTGELFF. As DNA, the CDR3 is TGTGCCAGCAGCTTGGGCCCGCAACTTTTGAACACCGGGGAGCTGTTTTTT.

This chain connects TRBV7-3 to TRBJ2-3; 8 positions agree with TRBD2. With V trimmed by 3 bases and J by 5 bases, 4 bases remained unmatched. Looked up from germline, CDR1 is SGHTA and CDR2 is FQGTGA. The CDR3 length is 14 residues. The CDR3 DNA follows: TGTGCCAGCAGCTTGGCGGGGGGAGGAGATACGCAGTATTTT. This sequence encodes CASSLAGGGDTQYF.

V gene TRBV2 combines with J gene TRBJ2-1, with a weak D call TRBD2 (6 bases). V shed 8 bases and J shed 8 bases, with 19 bases lying between them. There are 14 residues in the CDR3. Germline CDR1 reads SNHLY; CDR2 reads FYNNEI. The CDR3 nucleotides are TGTGCCAGCGGGCGTGTGGGGGGACTCGATGAGCAGTTCTTC. Its translation: CASGRVGGLDEQFF.

The chain joins TRBV11-2 to TRBJ2-1; possibly TRBD2 for D (6 bases). The germline gives CDR1 SGHAT, CDR2 FQNNGV. This CDR3 spans 12 amino acids. The germline V and J ends were trimmed by 4 bases and 12 bases, with 13 bases remaining between them. This chain's CDR3 is CASSSIAVGQFF. Here the CDR3 DNA reads TGTGCCAGCAGCTCCATAGCGGTCGGGCAGTTCTTC. Variable domain in full (rest from reference TRBV11-2 and TRBJ2-1): EAGVAQSPRYKIIEKRQSVAFWCNPISGHATLYWYQQILGQGPKLLIQFQNNGVVDDSQLPKDRFSAERLKGVDSTLKIQPAKLEDSAVYLCASSSIAVGQFFGPGTRLTVL.

This chain uses TRBV6-4 with TRBJ2-1; 10 bases match TRBD2. The CDR3 is made up of 16 amino acids. The germline V gene encodes CDR1 MRHNA and CDR2 SNTAGT. V was pared by 8 bases and J by 6 bases, with 13 bases of the junction left unmatched. This chain's CDR3 is CASAGSSGSGVNEQFF. The DNA of the CDR3 is TGTGCCAGCGCTGGGTCTAGCGGGAGTGGAGTCAATGAGCAGTTCTTC.

V gene TRBV6-5 combines with J gene TRBJ2-4, with D unresolved. There are 11 residues in the CDR3. Germline V lookup: CDR1 MNHEY, CDR2 SVGAGI. Trimming shortened V by 6 bases and J by 6 bases, and 6 bases separated the two germline ends. The CDR3 here is CASRKANIQYF. CDR3 nucleotides: TGTGCCAGCAGAAAAGCAAACATTCAGTACTTC.

The chain combines TRBV20-1 with TRBJ1-1; D possibly corresponds to TRBD1 (5 bases). Trimming stripped 3 bases from V and 10 bases from J, with 12 bases between. This CDR3 has 11 amino acids. Germline-derived CDR1 and CDR2 are DFQATT and SNEGSKA (reference sequence). The CDR3 DNA follows: TGCAGTGCTAGGGAGGGGATATCAGCTTTCTTT. The encoded protein is CSAREGISAFF.